This T cell receptor beta chain was identified in a study of blood T cell repertoires in COVID-19. Overall study context: Sites across the United States, Italy and Spain contributed samples from acute and convalescent COVID-19.

This CDR3 has 11 residues. V gave up 4 bases and J gave up 5 bases, with 5 bases separating them. Germline CDR1 and CDR2: SGHVS and FNYEAQ. Per the original methods: Estimation of nucleated cell counts relied on the amplification of reference gene primers. TCRdb's copy holds only in-frame clones and misses some; the assay was immunoSEQ multiplex PCR. V, J and clone size reflect that table, while D and trimming were determined from the DNA. The sample lists about 100,000 clones, less than 90% occurring once. Sequencing was done on a sample of peripheral blood. The receptor's source is a man aged 25 to 40 in a cohort sampled during active COVID-19. The chain joins TRBV7-6 to TRBJ1-1; the D is unclear. The CDR3 region has the DNA TGTGCCAGCAGCTCGGGAACTGAAGCTTTCTTT. It translates to CASSSGTEAFF.